The 4 T cell receptor beta chains below all came from one sample that was sequenced in a study of blood T cell repertoires in COVID-19 (TCRdb year 2020). Libraries were built with the immunoSEQ multiplex PCR assay. As stored in TCRdb, this immuneACCESS dataset retains in-frame rearrangements with V and J assigned. A fraction of the clones does not appear; measured against another copy, unresolved V genes explain less than half of the discrepancy, and the remainder lacks a known reason. The sample table records approximately 100,000 clones; roughly 88% of these occur just once. The top ten clones comprise around 12% of the sample. Specimen: peripheral blood. The receptors were sampled from a human donor in a cohort sampled during active COVID-19.

Here the CDR3 reads CASSVGQASTEQYF. The CDR3 DNA sequence: TGTGCCAGCAGCGTAGGACAGGCTTCAACCGAGCAGTACTTC. The rearrangement joins TRBV9 to TRBJ2-7; maybe TRBD1 (6 bases). Between the trimmed V and J ends, which lost 0 bases and 6 bases, there was a span of 13 bases. Per germline, CDR1 SGDLS and CDR2 YYNGEE. The CDR3 spans 14 residues.

The genes are TRBV5-5 and TRBJ1-2; tentative D call: TRBD1 (6 bases). The germline V gene encodes CDR1 SGHKS and CDR2 YYEKEE (reference sequence). The CDR3 is made up of 13 amino acids. The ends were cut back, 5 bases at V and 3 bases at J, with 11 bases in the middle. The CDR3 region has the DNA TGTGCCAGCAGTCGGGCAGGGGACTATGGCTACACCTTC. It yields the protein CASSRAGDYGYTF.

The V call is TRBV7-2, the J call TRBJ2-2; 10 bases are shared with TRBD2. This CDR3 region has 15 residues. V was clipped by 4 bases and J by 8 bases; unmatched bases: 7. Germline CDR1 SGHTA, CDR2 FQGNSA. CDR3 amino acids: CASSSSSGGVGELFF. As DNA, the CDR3 is TGTGCCAGCAGCTCCTCTAGCGGGGGAGTGGGGGAGCTGTTTTTT.

The J gene is TRBJ1-1, the V gene TRBV7-3; 7 nucleotides align to TRBD1. The CDR3 has 15 residues. Trimming took 6 bases from V and 6 from J; bases not matched to a gene: 13. Germline loops: CDR1 SGHTA, CDR2 FQGTGA. The CDR3 nucleotides read TGTGCCAGCAGGTCTGCCCCGGGGACAGCCGCTGAAGCTTTCTTT. Translating gives CASRSAPGTAAEAFF.